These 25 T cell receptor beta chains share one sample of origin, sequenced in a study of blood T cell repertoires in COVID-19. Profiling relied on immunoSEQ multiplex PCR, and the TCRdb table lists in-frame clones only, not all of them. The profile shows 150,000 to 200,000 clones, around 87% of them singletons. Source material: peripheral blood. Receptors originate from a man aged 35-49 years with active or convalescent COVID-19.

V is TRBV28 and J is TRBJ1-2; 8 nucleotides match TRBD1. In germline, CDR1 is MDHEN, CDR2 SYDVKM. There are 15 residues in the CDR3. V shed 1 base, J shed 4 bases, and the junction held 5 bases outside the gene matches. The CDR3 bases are TGTGCCAGCAGTTTATCAGGGGGCTGGGTCTATGGCTACACCTTC. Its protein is CASSLSGGWVYGYTF.

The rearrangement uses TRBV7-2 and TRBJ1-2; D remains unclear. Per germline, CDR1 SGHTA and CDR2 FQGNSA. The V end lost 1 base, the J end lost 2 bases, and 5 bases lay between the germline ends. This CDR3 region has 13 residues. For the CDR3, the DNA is TGTGCCAGCAGCTTAGGGGCAAACTATGGCTACACCTTC. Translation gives CASSLGANYGYTF.

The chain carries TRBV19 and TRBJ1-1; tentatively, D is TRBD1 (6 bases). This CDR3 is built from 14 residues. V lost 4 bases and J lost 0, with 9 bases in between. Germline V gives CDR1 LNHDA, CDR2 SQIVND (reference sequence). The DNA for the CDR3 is TGTGCCAGTAGTACCGACAGGTTGAACACTGAAGCTTTCTTT. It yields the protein CASSTDRLNTEAFF. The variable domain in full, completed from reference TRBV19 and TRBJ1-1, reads DGGITQSPKYLFRKEGQNVTLSCEQNLNHDAMYWYRQDPGQGLRLIYYSQIVNDFQKGDIAEGYSVSREKKESFPLTVTSAQKNPTAFYLCASSTDRLNTEAFFGQGTRLTVV.

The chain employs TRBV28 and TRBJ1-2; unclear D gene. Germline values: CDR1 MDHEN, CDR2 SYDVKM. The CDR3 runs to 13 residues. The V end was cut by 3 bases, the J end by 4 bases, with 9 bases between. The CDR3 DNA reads TGTGCCAGCAGTTTCGGAGGGATCTATGGCTACACCTTC. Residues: CASSFGGIYGYTF.

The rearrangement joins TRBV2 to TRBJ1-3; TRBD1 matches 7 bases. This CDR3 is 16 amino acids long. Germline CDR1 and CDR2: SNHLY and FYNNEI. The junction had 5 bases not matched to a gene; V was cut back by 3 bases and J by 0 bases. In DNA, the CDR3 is TGTGCCAGCAGTGAGAGGGGGCCCAGCTCTGGAAACACCATATATTTT. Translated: CASSERGPSSGNTIYF.

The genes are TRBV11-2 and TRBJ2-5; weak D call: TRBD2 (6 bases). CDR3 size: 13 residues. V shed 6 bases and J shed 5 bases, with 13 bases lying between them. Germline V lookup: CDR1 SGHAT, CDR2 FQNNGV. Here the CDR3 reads CASRVSGAETQYF. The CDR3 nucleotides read TGTGCCAGCAGAGTTAGCGGTGCGGAGACCCAGTACTTC.

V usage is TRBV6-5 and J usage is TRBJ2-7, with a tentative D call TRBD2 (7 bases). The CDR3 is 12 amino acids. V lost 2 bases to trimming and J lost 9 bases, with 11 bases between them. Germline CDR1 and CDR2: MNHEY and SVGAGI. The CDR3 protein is CASSYGGARQYF. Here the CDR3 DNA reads TGTGCCAGCAGTTACGGGGGGGCTCGGCAGTACTTC.

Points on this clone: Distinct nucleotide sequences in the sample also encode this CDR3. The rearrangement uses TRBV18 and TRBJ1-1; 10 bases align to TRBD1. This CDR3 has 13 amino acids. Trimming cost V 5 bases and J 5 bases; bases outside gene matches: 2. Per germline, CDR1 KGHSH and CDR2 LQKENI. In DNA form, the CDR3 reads TGTGCCAGCTCAAGGACAGGGGGTACTGAAGCTTTCTTT. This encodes CASSRTGGTEAFF. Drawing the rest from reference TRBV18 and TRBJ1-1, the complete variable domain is NAGVMQNPRHLVRRRGQEARLRCSPMKGHSHVYWYRQLPEEGLKFMVYLQKENIIDESGMPKERFSAEFPKEGPSILRIQQVVRGDSAAYFCASSRTGGTEAFFGQGTRLTVV.

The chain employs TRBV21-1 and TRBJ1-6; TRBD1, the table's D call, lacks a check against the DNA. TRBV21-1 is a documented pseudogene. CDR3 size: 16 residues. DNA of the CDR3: TGTGCCAGCAGCAAATGGCCCAGGGCCCCCCGGACGCCCCTCCACTTT. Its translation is CASSKWPRAPRTPLHF.

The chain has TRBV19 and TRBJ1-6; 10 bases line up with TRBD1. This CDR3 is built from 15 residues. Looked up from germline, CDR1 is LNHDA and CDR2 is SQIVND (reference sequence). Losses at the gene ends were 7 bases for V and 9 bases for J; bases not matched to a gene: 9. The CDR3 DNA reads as TGTGCCAGTAAAGGACAGGGGGAAATTAGTTCACCCCTCCACTTT. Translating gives CASKGQGEISSPLHF.

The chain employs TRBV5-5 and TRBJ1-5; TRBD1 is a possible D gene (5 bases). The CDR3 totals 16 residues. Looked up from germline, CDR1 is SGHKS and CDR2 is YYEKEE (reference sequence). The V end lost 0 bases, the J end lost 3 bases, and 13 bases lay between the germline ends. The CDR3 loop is CASSLVPTDFNQPQHF. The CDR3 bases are TGTGCCAGCAGCTTGGTTCCGACAGATTTCAATCAGCCCCAGCATTTT.

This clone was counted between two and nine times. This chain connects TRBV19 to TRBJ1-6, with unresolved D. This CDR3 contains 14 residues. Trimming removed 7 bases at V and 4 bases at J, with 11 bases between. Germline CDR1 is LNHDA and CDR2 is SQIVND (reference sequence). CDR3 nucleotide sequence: TGTGCCAGTATGGAGGGTGCATATAATTCACCCCTCCACTTT. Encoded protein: CASMEGAYNSPLHF.

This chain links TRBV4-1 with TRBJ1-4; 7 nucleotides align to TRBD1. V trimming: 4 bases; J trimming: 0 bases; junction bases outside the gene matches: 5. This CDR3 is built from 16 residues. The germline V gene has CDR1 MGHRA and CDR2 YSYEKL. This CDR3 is CASSRTGRATNEKLFF. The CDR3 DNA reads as TGCGCCAGCAGCCGGACAGGCCGTGCAACTAATGAAAAACTGTTTTTT.

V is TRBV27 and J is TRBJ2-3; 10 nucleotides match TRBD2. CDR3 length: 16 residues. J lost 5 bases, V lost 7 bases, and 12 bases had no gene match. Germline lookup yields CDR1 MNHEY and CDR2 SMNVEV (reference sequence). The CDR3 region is CASTQLGSGGLDTQYF. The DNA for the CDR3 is TGTGCCAGCACCCAACTCGGTAGCGGGGGGTTAGATACGCAGTATTTT.

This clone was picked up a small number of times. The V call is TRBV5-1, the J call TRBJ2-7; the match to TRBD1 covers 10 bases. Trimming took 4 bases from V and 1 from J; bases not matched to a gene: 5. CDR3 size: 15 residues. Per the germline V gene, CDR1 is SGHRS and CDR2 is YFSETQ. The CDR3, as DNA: TGCGCCAGCAGCGGGAGACAGGGGGCTTCCTACGAGCAGTACTTC. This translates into CASSGRQGASYEQYF.

The CDR3 is CASSQDLVSRDPEAFF. DNA of the CDR3: TGCGCCAGCAGCCAAGATTTGGTGTCCAGGGATCCTGAAGCTTTCTTT. The V gene is TRBV4-1, the J gene TRBJ1-1, with D maybe TRBD1 (5 bases). The CDR3 length is 16 residues. Trimming took 0 bases from V and 6 from J, leaving 17 bases between them. Germline-derived CDR1 and CDR2 are MGHRA and YSYEKL.

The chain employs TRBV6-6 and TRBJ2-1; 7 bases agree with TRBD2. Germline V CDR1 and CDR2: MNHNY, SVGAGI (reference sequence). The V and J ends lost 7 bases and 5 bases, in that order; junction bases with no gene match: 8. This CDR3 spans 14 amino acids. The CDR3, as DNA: TGTGCCAGCATCCCGGGACTATCGAACAATGAGCAGTTCTTC. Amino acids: CASIPGLSNNEQFF.

The CDR3: CASSVTGHSYEQYF. Written as DNA, the CDR3 is TGTGCCAGCAGCGTGACAGGACATTCCTACGAGCAGTACTTC. The V and J genes are TRBV9 and TRBJ2-7, with D possibly being TRBD1 (6 bases). Germline CDR1 is SGDLS and CDR2 is YYNGEE. This CDR3 has 14 residues. Between the trimmed V and J ends, which lost 2 bases and 1 base, there was a span of 10 bases.

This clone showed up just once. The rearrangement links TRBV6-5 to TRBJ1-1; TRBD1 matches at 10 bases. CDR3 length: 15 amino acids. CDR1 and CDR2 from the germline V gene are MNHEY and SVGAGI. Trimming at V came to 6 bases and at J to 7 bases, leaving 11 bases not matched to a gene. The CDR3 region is CASRGTGTGAYEAFF. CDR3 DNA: TGTGCCAGCAGGGGGACCGGGACAGGGGCTTATGAAGCTTTCTTT.

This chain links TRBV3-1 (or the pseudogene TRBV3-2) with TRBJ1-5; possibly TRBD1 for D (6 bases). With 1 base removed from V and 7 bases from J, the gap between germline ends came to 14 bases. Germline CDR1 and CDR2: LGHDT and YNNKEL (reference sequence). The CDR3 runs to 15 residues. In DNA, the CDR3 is TGTGCCAGCAGCCAAGGAGGGGGGAGGGAACAGCCCCAGCATTTT. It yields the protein CASSQGGGREQPQHF.

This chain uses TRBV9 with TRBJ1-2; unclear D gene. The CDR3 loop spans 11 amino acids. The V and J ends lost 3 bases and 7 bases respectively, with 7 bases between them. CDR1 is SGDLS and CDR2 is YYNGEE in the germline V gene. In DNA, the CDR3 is TGTGCCAGCAGCGCCCTAAGTGGCTACACCTTC. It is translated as CASSALSGYTF. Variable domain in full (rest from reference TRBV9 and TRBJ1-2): DSGVTQTPKHLITATGQRVTLRCSPRSGDLSVYWYQQSLDQGLQFLIQYYNGEERAKGNILERFSAQQFPDLHSELNLSSLELGDSALYFCASSALSGYTFGSGTRLTVV.

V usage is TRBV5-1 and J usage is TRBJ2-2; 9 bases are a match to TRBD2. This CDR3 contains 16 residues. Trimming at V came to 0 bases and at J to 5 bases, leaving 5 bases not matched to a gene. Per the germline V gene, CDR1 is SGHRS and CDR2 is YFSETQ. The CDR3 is CASSLEGLAYTGELFF. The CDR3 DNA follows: TGCGCCAGCAGCTTGGAGGGACTAGCATATACCGGGGAGCTGTTTTTT.

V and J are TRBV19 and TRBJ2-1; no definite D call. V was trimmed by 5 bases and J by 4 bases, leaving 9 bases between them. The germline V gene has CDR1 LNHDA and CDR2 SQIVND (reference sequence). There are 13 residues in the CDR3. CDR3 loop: CASSFQVYNEQFF. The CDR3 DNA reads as TGTGCCAGTAGTTTTCAGGTATACAATGAGCAGTTCTTC.

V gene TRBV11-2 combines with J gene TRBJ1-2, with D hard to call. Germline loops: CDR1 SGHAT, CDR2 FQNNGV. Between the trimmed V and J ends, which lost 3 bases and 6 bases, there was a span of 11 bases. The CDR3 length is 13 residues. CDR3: CASSLAHTNGYTF. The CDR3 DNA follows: TGTGCCAGCAGCTTGGCGCATACTAATGGCTACACCTTC.

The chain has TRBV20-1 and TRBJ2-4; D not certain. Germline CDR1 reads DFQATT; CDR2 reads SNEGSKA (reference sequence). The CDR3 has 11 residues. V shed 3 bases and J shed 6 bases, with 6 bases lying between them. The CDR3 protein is CSASPGNIQYF. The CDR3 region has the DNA TGCAGTGCTAGCCCGGGAAACATTCAGTACTTC.